These 4 T cell receptor beta chains were sequenced from one sample in a study of blood T cell repertoires in COVID-19. The repertoire was sequenced with immunoSEQ multiplex PCR; TCRdb's copy has only in-frame clones and lacks some. The sample carries some 420,000 clones, 85% to 90% recorded once. Material: PBMCs or T cells enriched from blood (not recorded which). These receptors all stem from a man between 25 and 39 years old who had recovered from COVID-19.

This chain connects TRBV9 to TRBJ2-7, with D possibly matching TRBD1 (6 bases). CDR1 and CDR2 from the germline V gene are SGDLS and YYNGEE. The CDR3 runs to 15 residues. V was trimmed by 0 bases and J by 2 bases, leaving 12 bases between them. The CDR3 bases are TGTGCCAGCAGCGTAGGGGGGCATAGAACCTACGAGCAGTACTTC. The encoded protein is CASSVGGHRTYEQYF.

This chain uses TRBV2 with TRBJ2-1, with 8 bases lining up with TRBD2. Trimming cost V 6 bases and J 0 bases; bases outside gene matches: 7. This CDR3 has 16 amino acids. In germline, CDR1 is SNHLY, CDR2 FYNNEI. The DNA of the CDR3 is TGTGCCAGCAGACCTCTAGCGGGCTCCTCCTACAATGAGCAGTTCTTC. Amino acids: CASRPLAGSSYNEQFF. Full variable domain (remainder filled in from reference TRBV2 and TRBJ2-1): EPEVTQTPSHQVTQMGQEVILRCVPISNHLYFYWYRQILGQKVEFLVSFYNNEISEKSEIFDDQFSVERPDGSNFTLKIRSTKLEDSAMYFCASRPLAGSSYNEQFFGPGTRLTVL.

V and J are TRBV5-6 and TRBJ1-2, with 7 bases fitting TRBD1. Trimming took 6 bases from V and 4 from J; bases not matched to a gene: 9. The CDR3 consists of 14 residues. Looked up from germline, CDR1 is SGHDT and CDR2 is YYEEEE. The CDR3 protein is CASTIQGWVYGYTF. For the CDR3, the DNA is TGTGCCAGCACTATACAGGGGTGGGTCTATGGCTACACCTTC.

The J gene is TRBJ2-7, the V gene TRBV27, with D maybe TRBD2 (6 bases). The CDR3 runs 14 residues. Germline V gene data show CDR1 as MNHEY and CDR2 as SMNVEV (reference sequence). V shed 3 bases and J shed 4 bases, with 13 bases lying between them. CDR3 DNA sequence: TGTGCCAGCAGTTTTGGGACTGAGCTTTACGAGCAGTACTTC. Translated: CASSFGTELYEQYF.